This TCR beta chain is drawn from a study of T cell responses to AZD1222 COVID-19 vaccine. Notes on the study in general: Among AZD1222 vaccinees, only six or seven were seropositive at baseline.

With respect to this clone: Its specificity is unknown.

This table comes from immunoSEQ multiplex PCR, and its TCRdb copy is limited to in-frame clones, with some not included. The top ten clones hold roughly 1% of a sample with 200,000 or so clones, approximately 93% of them seen once. Specimen: peripheral blood, collected 28 days after the second AZD1222 dose. The TCR originated in an adult who received the AZD1222 COVID-19 vaccine.

CDR3 amino acids: CASSPQGPSLDTQYF. CDR3 sequence (DNA): TGTGCCAGCAGCCCCCAGGGGCCCTCGCTAGATACGCAGTATTTT. The chain uses TRBV3-1 (or the pseudogene TRBV3-2) and TRBJ2-3; possible D gene TRBD1, 6 bases. The V gene lost 4 bases and the J gene lost 5 bases, with 16 bases spanning the gap. This CDR3 spans 15 amino acids. Germline V CDR1 and CDR2: LGHDT, YNNKEL (reference sequence).